This T cell receptor beta chain was recorded in a study of T cells after yellow fever vaccination. One entry per CDR3 protein, called by TCRdb with MiXCR from the 5' RACE reads. Here the sample spans about 500,000 distinct CDR3 sequences, about 17% being singletons. The table lists this clonotype with a few counts. CDR3 length: 13 residues. CDR1 and CDR2 (germline): LGHDT, YNNKEL (reference sequence). Between the trimmed V and J ends, which lost 4 bases and 4 bases, there was a span of 10 bases. J is TRBJ1-2 and V is TRBV3-1; D call uncertain. The clonotype was recovered from a man between 18 and 29 years old who received the YFV17D yellow fever vaccine. Sequenced material: PBMCs, taken about 5 days after the first yellow fever vaccination. The CDR3 DNA follows: TGTGCCAGCAGCCCGACGTGGGGCTATGGCTACACCTTC. Translating gives CASSPTWGYGYTF.